Presented here are 25 T cell receptor beta chains from one specimen sequenced in a study of shared clonotypes between healthy human individuals (dated by TCRdb to about 2020). The library was produced with the immunoSEQ multiplex PCR assay. In TCRdb, the immuneACCESS table is reduced to in-frame sequences with V and J assigned. These tables do not hold every clone; where another copy was compared, an unresolved V gene accounts for under half, and the others remain unexplained. This sample lists 2 million to 3 million clones; over 85% were detected once. The top ten constitute 0.36% of the sample. The sample consisted of naive CD4+ T cells from PBMCs. Reading the label with the study, this specimen's cell subset or site is: CD45RA+ positively selected. These receptors were taken from a man between 18 and 35 years old in good health. Some clones in this sample may be carry-over from other donors' samples.

V and J are TRBV10-3 and TRBJ2-4; D is undetermined. V dropped 2 bases and J dropped 5 bases, with 4 bases sitting between them. CDR1 ENHRY and CDR2 SYGVKD come from the germline V gene. The CDR3 totals 12 residues. Written as DNA, the CDR3 is TGTGCCATCAGTGAGGGACAAAACATTCAGTACTTC. Protein sequence: CAISEGQNIQYF.

V and J are TRBV6-5 and TRBJ1-5; the D gene is possibly TRBD1 (5 bases). Germline CDR1 and CDR2: MNHEY and SVGAGI. Trimming cost V 5 bases and J 3 bases, with 11 bases left between them. This CDR3 comprises 14 residues. CDR3 coding DNA: TGTGCCAGCAGTGAAAGACAGACCAATCAGCCCCAGCATTTT. Translated: CASSERQTNQPQHF.

V usage is TRBV18 and J usage is TRBJ1-5; no clear D. V lost 3 bases and J 5 bases, leaving 11 bases between the germline ends. The germline V gene has CDR1 KGHSH and CDR2 LQKENI. This CDR3 is 14 amino acids long. The CDR3 DNA reads as TGTGCCAGCTCACCCCTCCTTACGTATCAGCCCCAGCATTTT. This gives the protein CASSPLLTYQPQHF.

This rearrangement joins TRBV6-5 to TRBJ1-2, with TRBD1 as a possible D gene (6 bases). Per the germline V gene, CDR1 is MNHEY and CDR2 is SVGAGI. The CDR3 extends over 16 amino acids. V lost 0 bases and J lost 4, with 15 bases in between. Written as DNA, the CDR3 is TGTGCCAGCAGTTACTCCCGGGACACCCTTCCCTATGGCTACACCTTC. Protein sequence: CASSYSRDTLPYGYTF.

The rearrangement joins TRBV28 to TRBJ2-7; no firm D call. Trimming removed 6 bases from V and 3 bases from J, with 18 bases in between. Germline lookup yields CDR1 MDHEN and CDR2 SYDVKM. The CDR3 runs to 15 residues. The CDR3: CASRSERRVSYEQYF. CDR3 bases: TGTGCCAGCAGAAGCGAGAGGCGTGTAAGCTACGAGCAGTACTTC.

CDR3 DNA sequence: TGTGCCAGCAGCTTTTCTATTCCCCCCGGGGAGCTGTTTTTT. It encodes CASSFSIPPGELFF. The J gene is TRBJ2-2, the V gene TRBV7-9; D not resolved. This CDR3 contains 14 residues. The V and J ends lost 3 bases and 6 bases respectively, with 11 bases between them. Germline lookup yields CDR1 SEHNR and CDR2 FQNEAQ (reference sequence).

J is TRBJ1-4 and V is TRBV30; 7 positions match TRBD1. The V gene's germline CDR1 is GTSNPN and CDR2 SVGIG (reference sequence). V was clipped by 3 bases and J by 8 bases; unmatched bases: 12. This CDR3 contains 15 residues. The CDR3 reads CAWSLRGVRREKLFF. In nucleotides, the CDR3 is TGTGCCTGGAGCCTCAGGGGGGTACGTCGGGAAAAACTGTTTTTT.

The genes are TRBV4-1 and TRBJ1-2, with 7 bases that match TRBD1. Germline lookup yields CDR1 MGHRA and CDR2 YSYEKL. The CDR3 length is 16 residues. J lost 8 bases, V lost 4 bases, and 16 bases had no gene match. Here the CDR3 reads CASSRPDRVGSLGYTF. The CDR3, as DNA: TGCGCCAGCAGCCGACCCGACAGGGTAGGCTCGTTGGGCTACACCTTC.

The chain uses TRBV29-1 and TRBJ2-1; 10 positions match TRBD1. Looked up from germline, CDR1 is SQVTM and CDR2 is ANQGSEA. The CDR3 is made up of 14 amino acids. Unmatched junction bases numbered 3, after V lost 7 bases and J lost 0 bases. This CDR3 reads CSGGQGGSYNEQFF. The CDR3 DNA reads as TGCAGCGGTGGACAGGGGGGCTCCTACAATGAGCAGTTCTTC.

This chain links TRBV5-1 with TRBJ1-5; TRBD1 matches 7 bases. The CDR3 extends over 17 amino acids. Germline loops: CDR1 SGHRS, CDR2 YFSETQ. Unmatched junction bases numbered 13, after V lost 4 bases and J lost 3 bases. In nucleotides, the CDR3 is TGCGCCAGCAGCCGCAAATGCCGGGACAGCTACAATCAGCCCCAGCATTTT. This translates into CASSRKCRDSYNQPQHF.

This clone has only a few counts. The chain combines TRBV25-1 with TRBJ2-7, with D unclear. The V end lost 6 bases, the J end lost 7 bases, and 10 bases lay between the germline ends. The CDR3 consists of 11 residues. The germline gives CDR1 MGHDK, CDR2 SYGVNS. The CDR3 is CASRAMEEQYF. CDR3 DNA sequence: TGTGCCAGCAGGGCGATGGAGGAGCAGTACTTC.

The rearrangement uses TRBV10-3 and TRBJ2-3; 7 bases are shared with TRBD2. The CDR3 is 14 residues long. CDR1 ENHRY and CDR2 SYGVKD come from the germline V gene. J lost 6 bases, V lost 5 bases, and 8 bases had no gene match. The CDR3, as DNA: TGTGCCATCAGTCTATTCGGGACTAAGGATACGCAGTATTTT. It translates to CAISLFGTKDTQYF.

This clone was seen only a few times. The V and J genes are TRBV7-9 and TRBJ2-7; 7 bases map to TRBD1. The germline gives CDR1 SEHNR, CDR2 FQNEAQ (reference sequence). Trimming at V came to 7 bases and at J to 4 bases, leaving 4 bases not matched to a gene. The CDR3 extends over 12 amino acids. The chain's CDR3 is CASTFRGYEQYF. Written as DNA, the CDR3 is TGTGCCAGCACCTTCAGGGGGTACGAGCAGTACTTC.

Concerning this clone itself: An end of the junction differs from the germline gene, which may be a read error. The chain couples TRBV19 to TRBJ1-3; D might be TRBD1 (6 bases). This CDR3 is built from 15 residues. Germline lookup yields CDR1 LNHDA and CDR2 SQIVND (reference sequence). The chain's CDR3 is CASSIGGTSGNTIYF. CDR3 coding DNA: TGTGCCAGTAGCATAGGGGGAACCTCTGGAAACACCATATATTTT. The full variable domain, rest sourced from reference TRBV19 and TRBJ1-3, is DGGITQSPKYLFRKEGQNVTLSCEQNLNHDAMYWYRQDPGQGLRLIYYSQIVNDFQKGDIAEGYSVSREKKESFPLTVTSAQKNPTAFYLCASSIGGTSGNTIYFGEGSWLTVV.

The chain joins TRBV28 to TRBJ2-7, with 16 bases identical to TRBD2. CDR3 length equals 17 residues. Germline CDR1 reads MDHEN; CDR2 reads SYDVKM. V lost 5 bases, J lost 4 bases, and 8 bases stayed unmatched. CDR3 sequence reads: CASSLGLAGGPRYEQYF. DNA of the CDR3: TGTGCCAGCAGTCTGGGACTAGCGGGAGGGCCTAGATACGAGCAGTACTTC.

There are a few counts of this clone. The V gene is TRBV6-5, the J gene TRBJ1-1; D is unclear. Germline V lookup: CDR1 MNHEY, CDR2 SVGAGI. V gave up 2 bases and J gave up 10 bases, with 8 bases separating them. The CDR3 length is 11 residues. DNA of the CDR3: TGTGCCAGCAGTTACGGTGGGATAGCTTTCTTT. Translation: CASSYGGIAFF.

This sequence joins TRBV27 and TRBJ1-1; D is ambiguous. V shed 6 bases and J shed 1 base, with 15 bases lying between them. CDR3 length: 15 amino acids. Germline lookup yields CDR1 MNHEY and CDR2 SMNVEV (reference sequence). In DNA, the CDR3 is TGTGCCAGCAGCTCCCTCCAGGTGAAGAACACTGAAGCTTTCTTT. It is translated as CASSSLQVKNTEAFF.

V usage is TRBV9 and J usage is TRBJ2-5; D call uncertain. V gave up 1 base and J gave up 4 bases, with 14 bases separating them. CDR1 and CDR2 (germline): SGDLS, YYNGEE. The CDR3 contains 15 residues. Written as DNA, the CDR3 is TGTGCCAGCAGCGTATCCGGTAGTTTGGTAGAGACCCAGTACTTC. As protein: CASSVSGSLVETQYF.

This clone was counted a single time. The chain combines TRBV10-2 with TRBJ1-3; 7 positions match TRBD1. The CDR3 is 14 residues long. V was clipped by 5 bases and J by 2 bases; unmatched bases: 3. Germline values: CDR1 WSHSY, CDR2 SAAADI. CDR3 region: CASSTGTAGNTIYF. DNA for the CDR3: TGCGCCAGCAGTACCGGGACAGCTGGAAACACCATATATTTT.

The V and J genes are TRBV5-1 and TRBJ1-1, with D tentatively TRBD1 (5 bases). CDR3 size: 14 residues. V lost 6 bases, J lost 5 bases, and 17 bases lay in between. Germline assignment: CDR1 SGHRS and CDR2 YFSETQ. This CDR3 reads CASTQGWGGTEAFF. The DNA for the CDR3 is TGCGCCAGCACCCAGGGCTGGGGTGGAACTGAAGCTTTCTTT.

The chain employs TRBV27 and TRBJ1-1; maybe TRBD1 (5 bases). Germline V gene lookup returns CDR1 MNHEY and CDR2 SMNVEV (reference sequence). CDR3 length equals 15 residues. Trimming removed 3 bases at V and 3 bases at J, with 14 bases between. As DNA, the CDR3 is TGTGCCAGCAGTTTGGCCCGCCTCAGGGACACTGAAGCTTTCTTT. It specifies CASSLARLRDTEAFF.

The chain combines TRBV7-3 with TRBJ1-1; 8 nucleotides line up with TRBD1. The CDR3 extends over 14 amino acids. Germline CDR1 reads SGHTA; CDR2 reads FQGTGA. Germline trimming cut 5 bases from V and 5 bases from J; bases unmatched to any gene: 7. CDR3 loop: CASSGQGSGTEAFF. DNA of the CDR3: TGTGCCAGCAGCGGACAGGGTTCGGGGACTGAAGCTTTCTTT.

CDR3 in DNA: TGCGCCAGCAGCTTGGAGGCCGATGTAACCTACGAGCAGTACTTC. Its protein is CASSLEADVTYEQYF. The rearrangement links TRBV5-1 to TRBJ2-7; no reliable D call. The germline V gene has CDR1 SGHRS and CDR2 YFSETQ. This CDR3 contains 15 residues. The V gene lost 0 bases and the J gene lost 2 bases, with 12 bases spanning the gap.

The chain uses TRBV30 and TRBJ2-5; 9 positions agree with TRBD1. This CDR3 region has 14 residues. Germline CDR1 GTSNPN, CDR2 SVGIG (reference sequence). J gave up 7 bases and V 2 bases, and 8 bases lay outside the gene matches. The DNA for the CDR3 is TGTGCCTGGAGTCGAATGCCGGGACAGGGGACCCAGTACTTC. Amino acids: CAWSRMPGQGTQYF.

Remarks on this clone: At one boundary the junction diverges from the germline segment, which might be a read error. The chain recombines TRBV5-4 with TRBJ2-3; 13 nucleotides match TRBD2. Germline CDR1 reads SGHNT; CDR2 reads YYREEE (reference sequence). The CDR3 is 18 amino acids. CDR3 loop: CASSLGRTSGSLRDTQYF. Written as DNA, the CDR3 is TGTGCCAGCAGTTTGGGCCGGACTAGCGGGAGTTTGAGAGATACGCAGTATTTT.